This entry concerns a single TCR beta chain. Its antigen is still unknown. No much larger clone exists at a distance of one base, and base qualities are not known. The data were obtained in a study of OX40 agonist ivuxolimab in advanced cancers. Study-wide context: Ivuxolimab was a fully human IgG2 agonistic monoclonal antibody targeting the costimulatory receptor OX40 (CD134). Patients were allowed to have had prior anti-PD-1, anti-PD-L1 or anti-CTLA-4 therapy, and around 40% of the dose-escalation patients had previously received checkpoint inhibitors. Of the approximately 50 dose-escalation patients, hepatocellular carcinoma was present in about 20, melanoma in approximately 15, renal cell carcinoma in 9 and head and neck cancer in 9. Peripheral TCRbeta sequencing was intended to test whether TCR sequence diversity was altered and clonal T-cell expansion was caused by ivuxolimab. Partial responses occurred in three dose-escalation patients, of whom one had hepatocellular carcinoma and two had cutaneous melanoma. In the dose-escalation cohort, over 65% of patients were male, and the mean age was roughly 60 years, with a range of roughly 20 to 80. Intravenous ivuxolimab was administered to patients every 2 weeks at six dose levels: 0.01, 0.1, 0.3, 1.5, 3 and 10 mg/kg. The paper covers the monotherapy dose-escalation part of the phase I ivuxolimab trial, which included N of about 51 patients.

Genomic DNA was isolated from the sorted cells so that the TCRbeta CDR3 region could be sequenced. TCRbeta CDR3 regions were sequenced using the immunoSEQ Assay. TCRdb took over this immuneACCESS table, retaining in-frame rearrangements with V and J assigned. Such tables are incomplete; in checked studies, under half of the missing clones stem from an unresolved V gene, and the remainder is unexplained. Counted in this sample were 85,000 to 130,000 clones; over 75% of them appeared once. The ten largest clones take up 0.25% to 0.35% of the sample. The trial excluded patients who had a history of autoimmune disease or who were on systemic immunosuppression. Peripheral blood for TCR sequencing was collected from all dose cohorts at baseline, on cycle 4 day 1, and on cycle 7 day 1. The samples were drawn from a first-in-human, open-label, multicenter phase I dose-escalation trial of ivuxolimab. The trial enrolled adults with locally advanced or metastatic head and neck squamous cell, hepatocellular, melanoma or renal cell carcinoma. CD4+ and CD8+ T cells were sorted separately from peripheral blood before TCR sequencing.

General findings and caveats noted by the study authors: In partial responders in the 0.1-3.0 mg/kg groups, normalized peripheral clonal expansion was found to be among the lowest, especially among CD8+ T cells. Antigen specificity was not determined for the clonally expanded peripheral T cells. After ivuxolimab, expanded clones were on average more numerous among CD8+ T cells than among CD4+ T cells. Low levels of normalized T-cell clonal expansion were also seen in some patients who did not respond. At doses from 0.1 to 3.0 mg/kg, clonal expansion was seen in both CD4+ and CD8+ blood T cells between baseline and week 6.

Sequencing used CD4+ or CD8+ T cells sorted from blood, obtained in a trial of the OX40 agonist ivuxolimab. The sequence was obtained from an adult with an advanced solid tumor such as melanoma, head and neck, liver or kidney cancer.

CDR3 reads: CASSQDLGVTYEQYF. The nucleotides are TGCGCCAGCAGCCAAGACCTGGGCGTAACCTACGAGCAGTACTTC. The chain is made from TRBV4-3 and TRBJ2-7; confidence is insufficient to name the D gene. Between the V and J ends, shortened by 0 bases and 2 bases respectively, the junction contains 11 bases. CDR1 is given as LGHNA and CDR2 as YSLEER, both from the germline V gene. The CDR3 covers 15 residues, taking in both the cysteine and the phenylalanine. The kept DNA is CDR3 alone, 45 bases in frame from the first base.